This TCR beta chain was documented in a study of graft-versus-host responses after intestinal transplantation (dated by TCRdb to the early 2020s). As for the study more broadly: The transplants that recipients got were multivisceral, liver-intestinal, or isolated intestinal. Instead of going to the commercial service, samples from a few later patients were sequenced in-house on an Illumina MiSeq and processed with MiXCR. The cohort enrolled 24 intestinal transplant recipients including one retransplant, and a few patients lacking pretransplant specimens were excluded. After intestinal transplantation, graft-versus-host and host-versus-graft alloreactive T cell clones were followed in the graft, circulation and bone marrow using bulk TCR-beta CDR3 sequencing. A peak of at least 4% donor T cells among recipient peripheral blood mononuclear cells was the definition used for donor T cell macrochimerism. Every recipient was given anti-thymocyte globulin induction, followed by 2 to 4 years of maintenance tacrolimus and steroids. Alloreactive clones were identified by sequencing pre-transplant mixed lymphocyte reaction products and comparing these products with unstimulated pre-transplant donor and recipient T cells.

Library preparation used the immunoSEQ multiplex PCR assay. For most patients, genomic DNA was isolated using the Qiagen DNeasy Blood and Tissue Kit and was shipped frozen to Adaptive Biotechnologies for TCR sequencing. High-throughput TCR-beta CDR3 sequencing of genomic DNA from most patients was performed by Adaptive Biotechnologies. As for the authors' bioinformatics: TCR sequencing data were retrieved from Adaptive's ImmunoSEQ software for around 20 patients, whereas a few other patients were processed with MiXCR and VDJtools. To correct CD4 versus CD8 sorting errors, sequences present in both subsets at a frequency ratio below 5:1 were removed. CDR3 nucleotide sequences shared between donor and recipient were removed because their origin could not be assigned. At least 2-fold expansion over unstimulated cells and a minimum CFSE-low frequency of 0.002% (template counts) or 0.001% (read counts) were required for clones to be classified as alloreactive. Clones detected in sequenced pre-transplant spleen, lymph node, or MLR CFSE-low populations of the donor or recipient were defined as mappable. Cumulative frequency of alloreactive clones was calculated as a percentage of all sequences weighted by copy number. TCRdb holds this immuneACCESS table with in-frame rearrangements only. Some clones are missing; in checked studies, unresolved V genes explain under half, and the rest has no known cause. The D gene and trimming were derived from the DNA, and the V and J assignments and clone size from that table. The table for this sample lists tens of thousands of clones; approximately 92% of them were counted only once. The top ten clonotypes cover roughly 0.49% of the sample.

For this clone: The antigen it recognizes is unknown. The input lacks base qualities; no much larger clone sits a single base away.

Relative to germline, V is 8 bases shorter and J is 0 bases shorter, with 12 bases between their ends. CDR1 and CDR2 are read off the germline V gene as WSHSY and SAAADI. The CDR3 measures 14 amino acids from cysteine to phenylalanine. The retained sequence is limited to the CDR3, 42 bases, with the frame set at the first base. Summary of the overall study and its limitations: High GvH to HvG T cell clonal ratios were observed in the allografts of patients with donor T cell macrochimerism. GvH clones were found in recipient bone marrow, and some of the GvH clones appeared earlier in ileal mucosa or blood, which is consistent with an intestinal mucosal origin. The conclusions were limited by the relatively low number and heterogeneity of the intestinal transplant patients. Early after transplant, peak levels of circulating GvH clones were found to be associated with declines in HvG clones.

The time point label of this sample denotes: cells obtained before transplantation from donor or recipient. CD3+CD4+ and CD3+CD8+ populations were FACS-sorted from unstimulated pre-transplant donor and recipient cells taken from spleen or lymph nodes. The chain employs TRBV10-2 and TRBJ2-3; 6 matching bases give a weak D call of TRBD2. The starting material was unstimulated CD8+ T cells sorted from spleen or lymph node cells, obtained before intestinal transplant. The source of this sequence is a human donor who received an intestinal transplant. The bases are TGCGCCAGCCTCCTAGCGTCTAGCACAGATACGCAGTATTTT. The resulting protein is CASLLASSTDTQYF.